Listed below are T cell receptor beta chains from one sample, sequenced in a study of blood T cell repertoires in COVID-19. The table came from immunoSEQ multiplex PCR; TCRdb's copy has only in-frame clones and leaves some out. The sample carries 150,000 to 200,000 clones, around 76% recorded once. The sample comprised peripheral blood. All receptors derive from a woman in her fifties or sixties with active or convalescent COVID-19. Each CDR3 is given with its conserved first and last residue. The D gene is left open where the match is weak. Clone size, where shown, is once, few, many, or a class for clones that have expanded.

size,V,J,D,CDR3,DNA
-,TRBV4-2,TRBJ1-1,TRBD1,CASSLTGVDTEAFF,TGTGCCAGCAGCCTGACAGGGGTTGACACTGAAGCTTTCTTT
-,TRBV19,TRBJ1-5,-,CASTPVGLTKNQPQHF,TGTGCCAGTACCCCAGTGGGGCTAACGAAAAATCAGCCCCAGCATTTT
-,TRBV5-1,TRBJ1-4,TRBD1,CASSSGTGFGEKLFF,TGCGCCAGCAGCTCCGGGACAGGGTTCGGTGAAAAACTGTTTTTT
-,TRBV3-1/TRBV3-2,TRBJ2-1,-,CASSRGTYNEQFF,TGTGCCAGCAGCCGCGGGACCTACAATGAGCAGTTCTTC
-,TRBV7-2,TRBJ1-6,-,CASSWEPWANPNSPLHF,TGTGCCAGCAGCTGGGAGCCTTGGGCAAACCCCAATTCACCCCTCCACTTT
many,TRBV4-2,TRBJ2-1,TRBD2,CASSPRLAGEGNEQFF,TGTGCCAGCAGCCCAAGACTAGCGGGAGAGGGCAATGAGCAGTTCTTC
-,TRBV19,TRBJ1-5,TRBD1,CASSPDRAHQPQHF,TGTGCCAGTAGTCCGGACAGGGCCCACCAGCCCCAGCATTTT
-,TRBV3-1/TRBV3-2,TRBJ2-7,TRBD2,CASSPGGGAGYEQYF,TGTGCCAGCAGCCCGGGGGGGGGCGCGGGCTACGAGCAGTACTTC
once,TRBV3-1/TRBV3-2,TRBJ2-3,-,CASSQTWALRSDTQYF,TGTGCCAGCAGCCAAACCTGGGCGCTGAGATCAGATACGCAGTATTTT
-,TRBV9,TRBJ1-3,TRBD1,CASSQTGAGNTIYF,TGTGCCAGCAGTCAAACAGGGGCAGGAAACACCATATATTTT
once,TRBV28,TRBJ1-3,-,CASSPSVLSGNTIYF,TGTGCCAGCAGTCCTTCGGTCCTCTCTGGAAACACCATATATTTT
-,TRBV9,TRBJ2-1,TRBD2,CASSAGTSGVNEQFF,TGTGCCAGCAGCGCCGGGACTAGCGGTGTAAATGAGCAGTTCTTC
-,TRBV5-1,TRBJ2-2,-,CASCLTPTSDTGELFF,TGCGCCAGCTGTCTTACCCCCACCTCGGACACCGGGGAGCTGTTTTTT
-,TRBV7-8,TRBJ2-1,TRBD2,CASSLMAGGPSYNEQFF,TGTGCCAGCAGCTTAATGGCGGGGGGACCTTCCTACAATGAGCAGTTCTTC
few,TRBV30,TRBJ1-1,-,CAWSTFGGNTEAFF,TGTGCCTGGAGTACCTTCGGGGGGAACACTGAAGCTTTCTTT
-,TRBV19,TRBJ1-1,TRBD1,CASSVDRGYPEAFF,TGTGCCAGTAGTGTGGACAGGGGATACCCTGAAGCTTTCTTT
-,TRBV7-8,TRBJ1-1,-,CASSQGPNTEAFF,TGTGCCAGCAGTCAGGGCCCGAACACTGAAGCTTTCTTT
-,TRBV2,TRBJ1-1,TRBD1,CASSALLTGGDTEAFF,TGTGCCAGCAGTGCACTCCTTACAGGGGGAGACACTGAAGCTTTCTTT
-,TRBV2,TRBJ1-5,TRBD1,CASSVGRDRGRKGQPQHF,TGTGCCAGCAGTGTGGGCCGGGACAGGGGGCGCAAAGGGCAGCCCCAGCATTTT
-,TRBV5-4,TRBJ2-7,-,CASSGSASSYEQYF,TGTGCCAGCAGCGGTAGCGCCAGCTCCTACGAGCAGTACTTC
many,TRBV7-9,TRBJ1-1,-,CASSPQGNTEAFF,TGTGCCAGCAGTCCGCAGGGGAACACTGAAGCTTTCTTT
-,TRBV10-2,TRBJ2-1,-,CASFSWETEWNEQFF,TGCGCCAGCTTCTCGTGGGAGACGGAGTGGAATGAGCAGTTCTTC
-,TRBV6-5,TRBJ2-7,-,CATQGRNYEQYF,TGTGCCACTCAGGGGAGAAACTACGAGCAGTACTTC
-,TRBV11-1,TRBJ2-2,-,CASSLEGLIDTGELFF,TGTGCCAGCAGCTTAGAGGGACTTATAGACACCGGGGAGCTGTTTTTT
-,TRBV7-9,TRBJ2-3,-,CASSSRDILTDTQYF,TGTGCCAGCAGCTCCCGGGACATCCTCACAGATACGCAGTATTTT
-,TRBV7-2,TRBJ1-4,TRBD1,CASSLGTGRGEKLFF,TGTGCCAGCAGCTTGGGGACAGGGCGTGGTGAAAAACTGTTTTTT
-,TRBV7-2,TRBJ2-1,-,CASSPQGGGIYNEQFF,TGTGCCAGCAGCCCCCAAGGTGGGGGGATATACAATGAGCAGTTCTTC
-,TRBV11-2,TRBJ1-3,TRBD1,CASSADRGSGNTIYF,TGTGCCAGCAGCGCAGACAGGGGATCTGGAAACACCATATATTTT
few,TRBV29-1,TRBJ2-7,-,CSVAGFSYEQYF,TGCAGCGTTGCAGGCTTCTCCTACGAGCAGTACTTC
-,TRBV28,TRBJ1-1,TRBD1,CASSSVTGENRWEAFF,TGTGCCAGCAGCTCTGTGACAGGGGAGAACCGGTGGGAAGCTTTCTTT
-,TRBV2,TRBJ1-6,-,CASSERQQADSPLHF,TGTGCCAGCAGTGAACGACAGCAGGCGGATTCACCCCTCCACTTT
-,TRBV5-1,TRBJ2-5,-,CASGIQEETQYF,TGCGCCAGCGGTATCCAGGAAGAGACCCAGTACTTC
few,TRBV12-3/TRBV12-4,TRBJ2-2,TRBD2,CASRPGGTGELFF,TGTGCCAGCAGGCCCGGGGGGACCGGGGAGCTGTTTTTT
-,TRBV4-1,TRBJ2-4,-,CASSPDIAKNIQYF,TGCGCCAGCAGCCCCGACATAGCCAAAAACATTCAGTACTTC
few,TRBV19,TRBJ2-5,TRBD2,CASSRLGGGETQYF,TGTGCCAGTAGTAGGTTGGGGGGAGGGGAGACCCAGTACTTC
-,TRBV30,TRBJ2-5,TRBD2,CAWNRLAGGRETQYF,TGTGCCTGGAACCGACTAGCGGGGGGGCGAGAGACCCAGTACTTC
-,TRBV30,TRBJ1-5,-,CAWRDGHLGGLWPQHF,TGTGCCTGGAGGGACGGACACCTTGGTGGGTTATGGCCCCAGCATTTT
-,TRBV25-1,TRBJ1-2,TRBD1,CASTTGGEGGYTF,TGTGCCAGCACCACAGGGGGCGAAGGAGGCTACACCTTC
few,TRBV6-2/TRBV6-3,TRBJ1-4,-,CASSPHTDRREKLFF,TGTGCCAGCAGTCCCCACACTGACAGACGAGAAAAACTGTTTTTT
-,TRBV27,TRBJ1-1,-,CASSFQPSGAENTEAFF,TGTGCCAGCAGTTTCCAGCCTAGCGGGGCAGAGAACACTGAAGCTTTCTTT
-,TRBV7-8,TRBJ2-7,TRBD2,CASSLAGDLSYEQYF,TGTGCCAGCAGTCTAGCGGGGGATCTCTCCTACGAGCAGTACTTC